This entry lists 2 T cell receptor beta chains sequenced from one sample in a study of blood T cell repertoires in COVID-19. Assay: immunoSEQ multiplex PCR; the TCRdb copy retains only in-frame clones and omits some. The sample includes over 100,000 clones, roughly 90% seen only once; the top ten take around 4.5%. Sequenced: peripheral blood. The receptor set was obtained from a man between 60 and 75 years old with COVID-19, enrolled during active disease.

The rearrangement links TRBV7-2 to TRBJ1-2, with D possibly TRBD1 on 6 matching bases. Trimming removed 6 bases at V and 8 bases at J, with 19 bases between. This CDR3 spans 14 amino acids. Per germline, CDR1 SGHTA and CDR2 FQGNSA. The DNA of the CDR3 is TGTGCCAGCAGGTACGGGACATCGTATTCCGGCTACACCTTC. Encoded protein: CASRYGTSYSGYTF.

The genes are TRBV6-5 and TRBJ1-2; 7 bases fit TRBD1. This CDR3 is 15 amino acids long. Germline V gives CDR1 MNHEY, CDR2 SVGAGI. Trimming at V came to 0 bases and at J to 7 bases, leaving 8 bases not matched to a gene. CDR3 in DNA: TGTGCCAGCAGTTACTCGGGACAGTCTTCTCTTGGCTACACCTTC. Translating it yields CASSYSGQSSLGYTF.